This T cell receptor (beta chain) was identified in a study of T cell repertoires in cytomegalovirus infection (dated by TCRdb to the late 2010s). As for the study more broadly: Donor HLA type was relevant to the analysis, because carriage of CMV infection together with the matching HLA type was indicated by public TCR beta signatures. Results and caveats for the whole study, not just this receptor: In the ex vivo response, HLA-C-restricted CMV-specific TCR beta clonotypes were dominant, and in two of eight donors the single most frequent clonotype came from this HLA-C-restricted group. Carriers of CMV infection plus the relevant HLA type were discriminated by the cumulative frequency of public TCR beta family members in the study cohort and in an independent roughly 370-donor cohort.

TCRdb shows the sequencer as Illumina HiSeq 1500. TCRdb's own reprocessing of the public reads used fastp at Q25 and MiXCR and kept productive beta chains. Each CDR3 protein appears once, grouped with its most common genes and DNA. This sample holds 200,000 to 300,000 distinct CDR3 sequences; approximately 9% were observed only once. Clones ranked in the top ten supply more than 12% of the sample. The V end loses 8 bases and the J end loses 7 bases, and a stretch of 11 bases separates them. The CDR3, cysteine through phenylalanine, is 11 amino acids long. Only CDR3 DNA is held: 33 bases, read in frame from base 1. CDR1 and CDR2 (SGHTA, FQGNSA) derive from the germline V gene. Many counts were recorded for this clonotype. Its antigen specificity is not known. It has no much larger one-base neighbor in the sample; base qualities were not kept.

Specimen: PBMCs. In this chain, TRBV7-2 is recombined with TRBJ1-2; the D gene identity is not certain. This sequence originates from a human donor in good health (CMV status not recorded). Some clones in this sample may be carry-over from other donors' samples. DNA sequence: TGTGCCAGCTCGACCGTCGGTGGCTACACCTTC. The encoded protein is CASSTVGGYTF.